This record looks at one T cell receptor beta chain sequence and its context. The same CDR3 arises from other DNA sequences in this sample as well. The record originates from a study of blood T cell repertoires in COVID-19. This CDR3 is built from 12 residues. Germline CDR1 reads GTSNPN; CDR2 reads SVGIG (reference sequence). Trimming stripped 0 bases from V and 5 bases from J, with 6 bases between. TCRdb's table, derived via immunoSEQ multiplex PCR, lists solely in-frame clones and lacks some. The sample carries some 120,000 clones, approximately 81% recorded once. The origin of this receptor is a man aged 55-75 years with acute or convalescent COVID-19. The sequenced material came from peripheral blood. The chain combines TRBV30 with TRBJ2-3; D call uncertain. The CDR3 spells CAWSVSGDTQYF. In DNA form, the CDR3 reads TGTGCCTGGAGTGTCTCCGGAGATACGCAGTATTTT.